The sequence of this T cell receptor (beta chain) was determined in a study of cytomegalovirus exposure and HLA in healthy donors. The CDR3 totals 14 residues. CDR1 is MNHEY and CDR2 is SVGAGI in the germline V gene. Trimming stripped 7 bases from V and 8 bases from J, with 20 bases between. Details on this clone: Antigen unknown.

General study results and limits: An ancestry cluster, one associated with Asian ancestry, reportedly showed fewer N-insertions than the approximately 650-donor mean in a later analysis. Association of about 17,000 TCR beta sequences with HLA alleles was found at 0.05 false discovery rate in a later analysis.

The primer mix had 60 Vbeta and 13 Jbeta primers. Some clones are missing from TCRdb's copy, which holds only in-frame ones; the method was immunoSEQ multiplex PCR. The data show tens of thousands of clones, with around 73% seen just once and approximately 3% held by the top ten. This clonotype was sampled from a middle-aged woman in good health and CMV-seronegative. The chain recombines TRBV6-5 with TRBJ1-2; weak D call: TRBD1 (5 bases). The sequenced sample consisted of PBMCs. CDR3 in DNA: TGTGCCAGCACTCCTGGGGGGGGGATTGGCGGCTACACCTTC. As protein: CASTPGGGIGGYTF.